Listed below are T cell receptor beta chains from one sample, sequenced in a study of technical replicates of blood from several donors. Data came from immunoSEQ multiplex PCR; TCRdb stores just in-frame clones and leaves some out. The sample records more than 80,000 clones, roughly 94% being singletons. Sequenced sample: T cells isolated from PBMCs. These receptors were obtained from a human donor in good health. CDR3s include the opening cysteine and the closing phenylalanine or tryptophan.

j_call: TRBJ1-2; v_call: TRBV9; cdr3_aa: CASSGSLPGGLVYGYTF
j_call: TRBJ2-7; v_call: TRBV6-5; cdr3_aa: CASKPGLNYEQYF
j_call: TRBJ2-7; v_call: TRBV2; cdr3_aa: CASKWNRLTHEQYF
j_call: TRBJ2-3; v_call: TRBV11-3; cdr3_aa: CASSPGSRTDTQYF
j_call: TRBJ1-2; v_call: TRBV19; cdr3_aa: CASSPGARNYGYTF
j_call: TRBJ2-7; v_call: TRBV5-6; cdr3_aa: CASSLGPHYEQYF
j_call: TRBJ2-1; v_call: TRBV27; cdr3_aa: CASSFPTSGTSYNEQFF
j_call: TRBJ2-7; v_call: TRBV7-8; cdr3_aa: CTSSLIWAWYEQYF
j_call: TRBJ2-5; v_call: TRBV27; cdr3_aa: CASRGLAGTQETQYF
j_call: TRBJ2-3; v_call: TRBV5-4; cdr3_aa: CASSSDSDPTDTQYF
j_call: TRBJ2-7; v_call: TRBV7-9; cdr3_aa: CASRLAGNEQYF
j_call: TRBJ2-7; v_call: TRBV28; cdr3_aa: CASSYRQGTYEQYF
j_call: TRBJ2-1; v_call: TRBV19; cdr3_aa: CASTTLGLAGDNEQFF
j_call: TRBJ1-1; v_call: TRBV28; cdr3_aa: CASSFQNTEAFF
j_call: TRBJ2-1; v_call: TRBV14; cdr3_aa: CASSQIGFGTSYNEQFF
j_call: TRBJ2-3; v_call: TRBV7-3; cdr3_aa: CASSLGTSFGDTQYF
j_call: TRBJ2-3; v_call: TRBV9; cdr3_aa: CASSFVGTGVADTQYF
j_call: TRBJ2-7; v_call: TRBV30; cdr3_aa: CAWRVSRASGTNEQYF
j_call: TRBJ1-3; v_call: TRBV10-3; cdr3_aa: CAINDRAIGNTIYF
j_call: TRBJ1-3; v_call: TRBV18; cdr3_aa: CASSPGGTALGNTIYF
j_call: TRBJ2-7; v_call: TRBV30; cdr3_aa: CAWSKGTGSSSEQYF
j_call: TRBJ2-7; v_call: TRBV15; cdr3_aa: CATSRGAPTGPYYEQYF
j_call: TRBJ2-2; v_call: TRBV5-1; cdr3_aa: CASSQTSGRISGTGELFF
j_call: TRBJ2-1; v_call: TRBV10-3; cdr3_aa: CAISSLLGPSGDNEQFF
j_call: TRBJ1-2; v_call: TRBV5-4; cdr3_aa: CASRPDRSLTYGYTF
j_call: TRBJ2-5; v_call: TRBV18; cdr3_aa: CASSPGRAQETQYF
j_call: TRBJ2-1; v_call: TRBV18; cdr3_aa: CASSPPIDSIPNEQFF
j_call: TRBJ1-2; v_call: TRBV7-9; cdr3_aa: CASSFTGDYGYTF
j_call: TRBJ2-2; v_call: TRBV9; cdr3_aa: CASSVDLAPGGELFF
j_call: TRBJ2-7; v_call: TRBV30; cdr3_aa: CAWSVGAGLAGGFTYEQYF
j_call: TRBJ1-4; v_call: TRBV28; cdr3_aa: CASSRDGTGEAEGYEKLFF
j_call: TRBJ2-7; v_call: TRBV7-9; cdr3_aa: CASSSDEQYF
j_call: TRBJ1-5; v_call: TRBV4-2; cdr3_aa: CASSQYRGPQPQHF
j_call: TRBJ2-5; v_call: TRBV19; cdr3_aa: CASSTDREETQYF
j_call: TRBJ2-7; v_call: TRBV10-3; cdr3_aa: CAINSGTYEQYF
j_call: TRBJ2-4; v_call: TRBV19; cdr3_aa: CASSIGSKNIQYF
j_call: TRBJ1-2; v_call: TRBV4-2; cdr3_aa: CASSHLPEGAYYGYTF
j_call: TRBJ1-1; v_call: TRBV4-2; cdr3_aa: CASSQEGQGFVEAFF
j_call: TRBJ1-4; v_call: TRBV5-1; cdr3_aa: CASSLDGGGNEKLFF
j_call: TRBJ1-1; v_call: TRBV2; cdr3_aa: CASSEGNRVTEAFF
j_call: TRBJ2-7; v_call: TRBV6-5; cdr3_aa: CASSYGRIGYEQYF
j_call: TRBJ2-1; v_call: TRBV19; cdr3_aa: CASSITAGGPWGNEQFF
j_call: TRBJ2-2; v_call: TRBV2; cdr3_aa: CASSENQGAGGELFF
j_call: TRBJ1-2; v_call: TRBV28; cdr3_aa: CASTLSGTPNYGYTF
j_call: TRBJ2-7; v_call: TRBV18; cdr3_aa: CASSHTPGQGPYEQYF
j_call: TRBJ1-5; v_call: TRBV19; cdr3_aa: CASSANRGQWDQPQHF
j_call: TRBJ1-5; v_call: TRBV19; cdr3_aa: CASTDTQGARQPQHF
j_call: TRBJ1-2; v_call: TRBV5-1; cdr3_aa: CASSPGVGPLSHYGYTF
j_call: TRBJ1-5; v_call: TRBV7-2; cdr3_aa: CASTLNTVSNQPQHF
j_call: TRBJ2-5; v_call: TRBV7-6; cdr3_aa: CASSRSGSQETQYF
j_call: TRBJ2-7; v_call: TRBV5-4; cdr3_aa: CASREGTGYSYEQYF
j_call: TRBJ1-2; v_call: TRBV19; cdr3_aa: CASSTLPQGDYGYTF